Included here is one T cell receptor (beta chain) sequence, with context. The record originates from a study of cytomegalovirus exposure and HLA in healthy donors. The PCR was carried out with 60 Vbeta primers and 13 Jbeta primers. Profiled with immunoSEQ multiplex PCR; TCRdb holds only in-frame clones, not every one. The data contain about 190,000 clones, 84% of them singletons. V shed 4 bases and J 1 base; nucleotides not matched to a gene: 11. Germline V gene lookup returns CDR1 SGHRS and CDR2 YFSETQ. The CDR3 totals 18 residues. This receptor was identified in a woman aged 50 to 65 in good health and CMV-seropositive. Sequencing used PBMCs. The chain joins TRBV5-1 to TRBJ2-6; 7 nucleotides align to TRBD2. The CDR3 region is CASSPSGGARSGANVLTF. The CDR3 DNA reads as TGCGCCAGCAGCCCGTCGGGGGGTGCTAGGTCTGGGGCCAACGTCCTGACTTTC.